This paragraph reports one TCR beta chain. The antigen is unknown. Per the germline V gene, CDR1 is MNHEY and CDR2 is SMNVEV (reference sequence). V was trimmed by 7 bases and J by 2 bases, leaving 12 bases between them. The CDR3 runs 14 residues. This record comes from a study of PD-1 blockade in classical Hodgkin lymphoma. Overall study results and limits: Similar baseline diversity was found in complete responders and newly diagnosed patients. Relapsed/refractory patients reportedly had the lowest baseline TCR diversity, below newly diagnosed patients, who were below healthy donors.

Clones were sequenced by immunoSEQ multiplex PCR, and TCRdb holds only the in-frame ones, with some missing. The table records some 100,000 clones, 92% of them present only once. With no exception, relapse followed autologous stem cell transplantation in all patients, and brentuximab vedotin exposure varied. The clonotype comes from a human donor with classical Hodgkin lymphoma. V gene TRBV27 combines with J gene TRBJ1-5; maybe TRBD1 (5 bases). The sample was peripheral blood mononuclear cells (PBMCs), taken at baseline. The CDR3 sequence: CASTAGGGNQPQHF. The CDR3 region has the DNA TGTGCCAGCACGGCGGGGGGGGGCAATCAGCCCCAGCATTTT.